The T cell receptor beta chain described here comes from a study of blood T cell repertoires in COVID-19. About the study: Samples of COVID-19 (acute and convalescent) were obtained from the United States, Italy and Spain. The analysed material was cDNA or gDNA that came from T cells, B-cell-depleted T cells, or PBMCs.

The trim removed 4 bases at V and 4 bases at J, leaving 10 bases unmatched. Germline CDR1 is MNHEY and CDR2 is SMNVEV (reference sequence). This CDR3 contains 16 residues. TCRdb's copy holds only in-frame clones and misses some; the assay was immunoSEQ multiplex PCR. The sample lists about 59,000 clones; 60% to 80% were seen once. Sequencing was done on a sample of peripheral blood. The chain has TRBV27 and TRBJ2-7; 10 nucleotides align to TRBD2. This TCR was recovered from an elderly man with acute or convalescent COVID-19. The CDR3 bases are TGTGCCAGCAGTTCTAGCGGGAGAGGGAGATTATACGAGCAGTACTTC. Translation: CASSSSGRGRLYEQYF.